These 5 T cell receptor beta chains share one sample of origin, sequenced in a study of blood T cell repertoires in COVID-19. Some clones are missing from TCRdb's copy, which holds only in-frame ones; the method was immunoSEQ multiplex PCR. This repertoire shows around 37,000 clones, roughly 87% found once; its top ten account for approximately 1.9%. Sequencing input: peripheral blood. These receptors were obtained from a man aged 50 or older with active or convalescent COVID-19.

The chain joins TRBV27 to TRBJ2-1; 7 bases align to TRBD2. This CDR3 comprises 14 residues. Germline CDR1 is MNHEY and CDR2 is SMNVEV (reference sequence). V trimming: 5 bases; J trimming: 4 bases; junction bases outside the gene matches: 5. The CDR3 region has the DNA TGTGCCAGCAGTCCGCTAGCGGAATACAATGAGCAGTTCTTC. It is translated as CASSPLAEYNEQFF.

CDR3 coding DNA: TGTGCCAGCAGTAACACAGGGAGCAGGTCCTACAATGAGCAGTTCTTC. This translates into CASSNTGSRSYNEQFF. The chain is built from TRBV28 and TRBJ2-1; weak D call: TRBD1 (6 bases). CDR1 MDHEN and CDR2 SYDVKM come from the germline V gene. CDR3 length: 16 amino acids. Trimming cost V 5 bases and J 1 base, with 15 bases left between them.

This chain joins TRBV7-9 and TRBJ2-2; 13 nucleotides line up with TRBD2. The germline V gene has CDR1 SEHNR and CDR2 FQNEAQ (reference sequence). The CDR3 contains 13 residues. Trimming took 11 bases from V and 7 from J; bases not matched to a gene: 4. CDR3: CAGGLAGHGELFF. As DNA, the CDR3 is TGTGCCGGGGGACTAGCGGGACACGGGGAGCTGTTTTTT.

The chain recombines TRBV2 with TRBJ2-1; no clear D. CDR1 is SNHLY, CDR2 FYNNEI, per germline. This CDR3 has 12 amino acids. V lost 3 bases, J lost 6 bases, and 6 bases lay in between. Here the CDR3 DNA reads TGTGCCAGCAGTGACAGGTTCAATGAGCAGTTCTTC. Its translation: CASSDRFNEQFF.

The rearrangement links TRBV6-5 to TRBJ1-5; 7 positions agree with TRBD1. V lost 6 bases, J lost 1 base, and 6 bases stayed unmatched. This CDR3 contains 15 residues. The V gene's germline CDR1 is MNHEY and CDR2 SVGAGI. The CDR3: CASRVTGLSNQPQHF. CDR3 coding DNA: TGTGCCAGCAGAGTGACAGGGTTAAGCAATCAGCCCCAGCATTTT.